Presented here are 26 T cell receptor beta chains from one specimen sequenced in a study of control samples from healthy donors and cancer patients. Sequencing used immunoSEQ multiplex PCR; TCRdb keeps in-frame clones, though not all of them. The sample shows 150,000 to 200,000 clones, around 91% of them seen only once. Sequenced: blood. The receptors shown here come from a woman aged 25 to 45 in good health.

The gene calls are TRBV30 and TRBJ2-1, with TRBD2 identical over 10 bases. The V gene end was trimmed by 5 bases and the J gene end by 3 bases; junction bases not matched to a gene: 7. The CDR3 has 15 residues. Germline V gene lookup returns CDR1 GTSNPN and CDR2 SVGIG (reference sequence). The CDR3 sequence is CAWSYLAGDYNEQFF. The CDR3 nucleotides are TGTGCCTGGTCCTATCTAGCGGGGGACTACAATGAGCAGTTCTTC.

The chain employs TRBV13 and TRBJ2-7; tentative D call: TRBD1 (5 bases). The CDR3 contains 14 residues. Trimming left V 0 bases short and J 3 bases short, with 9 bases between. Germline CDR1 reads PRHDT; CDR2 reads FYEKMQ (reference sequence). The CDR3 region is CASSLGAGHYEQYF. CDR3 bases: TGTGCCAGCAGCTTAGGGGCCGGACACTACGAGCAGTACTTC.

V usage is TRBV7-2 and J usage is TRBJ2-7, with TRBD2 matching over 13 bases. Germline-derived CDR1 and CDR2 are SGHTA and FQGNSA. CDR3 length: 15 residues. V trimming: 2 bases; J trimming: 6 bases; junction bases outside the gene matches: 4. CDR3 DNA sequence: TGTGCCAGCAGCTTACGGACTAGCGGGAGTATCGAGCAGTACTTC. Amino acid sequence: CASSLRTSGSIEQYF. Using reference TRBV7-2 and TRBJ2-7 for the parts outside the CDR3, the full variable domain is GAGVSQSPSNKVTEKGKDVELRCDPISGHTALYWYRQSLGQGLEFLIYFQGNSAPDKSGLPSDRFSAERTGGSVSTLTIQRTQQEDSAVYLCASSLRTSGSIEQYFGPGTRLTVT.

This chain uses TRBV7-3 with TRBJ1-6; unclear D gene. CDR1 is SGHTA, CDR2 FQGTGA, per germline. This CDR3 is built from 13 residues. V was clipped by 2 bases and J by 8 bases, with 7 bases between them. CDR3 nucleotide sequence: TGTGCCAGCAGCTTATCGGATTATTCACCCCTCCACTTT. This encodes CASSLSDYSPLHF.

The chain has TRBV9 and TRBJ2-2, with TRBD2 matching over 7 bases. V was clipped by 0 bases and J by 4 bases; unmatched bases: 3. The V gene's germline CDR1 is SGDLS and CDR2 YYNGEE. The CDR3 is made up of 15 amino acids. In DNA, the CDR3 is TGTGCCAGCAGCGTAGGTGGGAGGGTCACCGGGGAGCTGTTTTTT. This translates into CASSVGGRVTGELFF.

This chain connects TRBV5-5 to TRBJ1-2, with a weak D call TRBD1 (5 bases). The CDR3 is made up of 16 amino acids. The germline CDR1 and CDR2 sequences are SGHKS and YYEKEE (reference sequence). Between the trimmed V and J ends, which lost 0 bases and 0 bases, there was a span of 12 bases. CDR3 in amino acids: CASSLAGTLANYGYTF. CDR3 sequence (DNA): TGTGCCAGCAGCTTGGCCGGGACCCTAGCTAACTATGGCTACACCTTC.

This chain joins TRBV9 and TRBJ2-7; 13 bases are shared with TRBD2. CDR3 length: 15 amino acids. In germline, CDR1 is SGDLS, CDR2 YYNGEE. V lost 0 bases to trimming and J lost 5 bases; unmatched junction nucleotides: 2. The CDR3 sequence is CASSVGTSGSHEQYF. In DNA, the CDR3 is TGTGCCAGCAGCGTAGGGACTAGCGGGAGTCACGAGCAGTACTTC.

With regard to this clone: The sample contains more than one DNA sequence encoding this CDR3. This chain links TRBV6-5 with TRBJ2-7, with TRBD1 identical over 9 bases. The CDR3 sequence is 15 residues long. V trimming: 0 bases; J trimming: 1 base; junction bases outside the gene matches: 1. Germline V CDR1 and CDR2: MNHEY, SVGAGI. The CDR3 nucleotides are TGTGCCAGCAGTTACTCGGGGACAGGGTCCTACGAGCAGTACTTC. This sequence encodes CASSYSGTGSYEQYF.

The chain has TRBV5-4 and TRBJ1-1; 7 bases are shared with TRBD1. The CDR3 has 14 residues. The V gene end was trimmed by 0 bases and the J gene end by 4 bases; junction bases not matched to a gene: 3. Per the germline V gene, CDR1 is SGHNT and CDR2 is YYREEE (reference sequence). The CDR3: CASSLEGAGTEAFF. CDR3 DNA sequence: TGTGCCAGCAGCTTGGAGGGGGCGGGCACTGAAGCTTTCTTT.

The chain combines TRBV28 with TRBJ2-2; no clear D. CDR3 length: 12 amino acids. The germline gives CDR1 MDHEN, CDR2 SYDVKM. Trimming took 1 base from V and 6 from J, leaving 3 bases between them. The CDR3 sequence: CASSLFSGELFF. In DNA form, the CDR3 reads TGTGCCAGCAGTTTATTTTCCGGGGAGCTGTTTTTT. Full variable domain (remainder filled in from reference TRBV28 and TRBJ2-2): DVKVTQSSRYLVKRTGEKVFLECVQDMDHENMFWYRQDPGLGLRLIYFSYDVKMKEKGDIPEGYSVSREKKERFSLILESASTNQTSMYLCASSLFSGELFFGEGSRLTVL.

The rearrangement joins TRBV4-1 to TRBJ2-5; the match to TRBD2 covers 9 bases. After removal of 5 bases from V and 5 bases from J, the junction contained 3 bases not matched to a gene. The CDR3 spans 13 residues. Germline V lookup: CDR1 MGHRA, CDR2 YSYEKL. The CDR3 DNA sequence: TGCGCCAGCAGCAAGACTAGCGGCGAGACCCAGTACTTC. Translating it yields CASSKTSGETQYF.

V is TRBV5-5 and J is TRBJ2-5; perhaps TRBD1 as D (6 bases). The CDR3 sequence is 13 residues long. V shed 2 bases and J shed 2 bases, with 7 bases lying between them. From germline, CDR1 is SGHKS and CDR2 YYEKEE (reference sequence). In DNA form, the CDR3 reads TGTGCCAGCAGCTTCAGGGGACAAGAGACCCAGTACTTC. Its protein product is CASSFRGQETQYF. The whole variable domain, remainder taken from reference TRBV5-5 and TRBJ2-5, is DAGVTQSPTHLIKTRGQQVTLRCSPISGHKSVSWYQQVLGQGPQFIFQYYEKEERGRGNFPDRFSARQFPNYSSELNVNALLLGDSALYLCASSFRGQETQYFGPGTRLLVL.

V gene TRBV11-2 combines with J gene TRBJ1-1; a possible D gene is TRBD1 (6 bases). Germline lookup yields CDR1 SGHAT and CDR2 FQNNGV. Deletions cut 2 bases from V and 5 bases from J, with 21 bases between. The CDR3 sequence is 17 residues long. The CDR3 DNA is TGTGCCAGCAGCTTAATGGTTAGGGGGGGCGCGAGAACTGAAGCTTTCTTT. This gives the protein CASSLMVRGGARTEAFF.

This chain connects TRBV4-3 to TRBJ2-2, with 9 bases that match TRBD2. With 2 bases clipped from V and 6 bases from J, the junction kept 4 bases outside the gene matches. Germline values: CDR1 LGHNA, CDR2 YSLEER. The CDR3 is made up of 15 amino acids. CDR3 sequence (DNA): TGCGCCAGCAGCCAACTAGCGGGAAGGTCCGGGGAGCTGTTTTTT. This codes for CASSQLAGRSGELFF.

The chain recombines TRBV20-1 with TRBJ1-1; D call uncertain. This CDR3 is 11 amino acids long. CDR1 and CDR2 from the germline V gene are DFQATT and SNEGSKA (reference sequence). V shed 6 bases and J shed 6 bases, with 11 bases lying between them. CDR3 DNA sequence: TGCAGTGCAGGCAAAGTCTCTGAAGCTTTCTTT. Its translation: CSAGKVSEAFF.

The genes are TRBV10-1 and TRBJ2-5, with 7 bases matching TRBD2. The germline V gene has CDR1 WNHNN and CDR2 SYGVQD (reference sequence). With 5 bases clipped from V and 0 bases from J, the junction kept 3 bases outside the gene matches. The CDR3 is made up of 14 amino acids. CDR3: CASSSSGNQETQYF. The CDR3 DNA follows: TGCGCCAGCAGTTCAAGCGGGAACCAAGAGACCCAGTACTTC.

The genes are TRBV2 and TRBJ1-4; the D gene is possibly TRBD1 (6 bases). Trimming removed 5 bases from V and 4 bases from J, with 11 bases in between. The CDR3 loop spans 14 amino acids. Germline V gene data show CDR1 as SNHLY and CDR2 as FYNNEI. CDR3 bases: TGTGCCAGCAGTAGGACAGATCTTAATGAAAAACTGTTTTTT. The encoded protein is CASSRTDLNEKLFF. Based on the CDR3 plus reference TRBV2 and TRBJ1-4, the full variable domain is EPEVTQTPSHQVTQMGQEVILRCVPISNHLYFYWYRQILGQKVEFLVSFYNNEISEKSEIFDDQFSVERPDGSNFTLKIRSTKLEDSAMYFCASSRTDLNEKLFFGSGTQLSVL.

The CDR3 region has the DNA TGTGCCACCAGCTACAGCCAAGAGACCCAGTACTTC. Protein sequence: CATSYSQETQYF. This sequence joins TRBV15 and TRBJ2-5; D gene unclear. The CDR3 loop spans 12 amino acids. Trimming cost V 5 bases and J 1 base, with 5 bases left between them. Germline lookup yields CDR1 LNHNV and CDR2 YYDKDF (reference sequence).

The DNA of the CDR3 is TGTGCCAGCAGGAGGGGGCAGACTGAAGCTTTCTTT. This sequence encodes CASRRGQTEAFF. The gene calls are TRBV2 and TRBJ1-1; 7 bases align to TRBD1. The germline V gene encodes CDR1 SNHLY and CDR2 FYNNEI. V shed 6 bases, J shed 5 bases, and the junction held 3 bases outside the gene matches. The CDR3 sequence is 12 residues long.

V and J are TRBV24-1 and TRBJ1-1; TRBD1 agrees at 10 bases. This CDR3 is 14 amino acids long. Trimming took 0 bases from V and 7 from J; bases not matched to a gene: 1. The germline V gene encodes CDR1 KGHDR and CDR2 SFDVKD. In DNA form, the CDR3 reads TGTGCCACCAGTGATTTGGGGGACAGGGGTGAAGCTTTCTTT. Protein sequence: CATSDLGDRGEAFF.

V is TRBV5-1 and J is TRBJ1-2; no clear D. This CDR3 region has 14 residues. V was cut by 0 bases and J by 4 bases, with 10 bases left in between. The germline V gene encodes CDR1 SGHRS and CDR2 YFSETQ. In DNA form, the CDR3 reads TGCGCCAGCAGCTTGGTTAGGGATTCCTATGGCTACACCTTC. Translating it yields CASSLVRDSYGYTF.

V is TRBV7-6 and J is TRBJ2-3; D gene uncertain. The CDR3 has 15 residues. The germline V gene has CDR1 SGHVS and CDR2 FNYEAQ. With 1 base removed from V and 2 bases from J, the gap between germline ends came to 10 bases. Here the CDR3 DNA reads TGTGCCAGCAGCTTAGGGCCTACCCCCACAGATACGCAGTATTTT. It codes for CASSLGPTPTDTQYF.

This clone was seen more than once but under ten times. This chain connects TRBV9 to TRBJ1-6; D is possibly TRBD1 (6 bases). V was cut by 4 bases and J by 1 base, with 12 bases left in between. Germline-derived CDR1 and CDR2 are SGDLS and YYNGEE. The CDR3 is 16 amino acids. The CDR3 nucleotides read TGTGCCAGCAGCCCCAAGGGGGGATCCTATAATTCACCCCTCCACTTT. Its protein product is CASSPKGGSYNSPLHF.

The CDR3 region is CASSFRGLAGGPHEQFF. The CDR3 DNA is TGTGCCAGCAGCTTTCGGGGACTAGCGGGGGGGCCGCATGAGCAGTTCTTC. The chain employs TRBV13 and TRBJ2-1, with 16 positions matching TRBD2. This CDR3 region has 17 residues. The germline V gene has CDR1 PRHDT and CDR2 FYEKMQ (reference sequence). With V trimmed by 3 bases and J by 8 bases, 7 bases remained unmatched.

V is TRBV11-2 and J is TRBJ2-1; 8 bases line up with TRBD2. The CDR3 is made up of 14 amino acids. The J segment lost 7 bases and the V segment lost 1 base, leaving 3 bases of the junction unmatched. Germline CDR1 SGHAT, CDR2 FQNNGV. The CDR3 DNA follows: TGTGCCAGCAGCTTAGCGGGGGGGCGTAATGAGCAGTTCTTC. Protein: CASSLAGGRNEQFF. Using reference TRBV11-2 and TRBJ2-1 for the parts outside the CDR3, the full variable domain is EAGVAQSPRYKIIEKRQSVAFWCNPISGHATLYWYQQILGQGPKLLIQFQNNGVVDDSQLPKDRFSAERLKGVDSTLKIQPAKLEDSAVYLCASSLAGGRNEQFFGPGTRLTVL.

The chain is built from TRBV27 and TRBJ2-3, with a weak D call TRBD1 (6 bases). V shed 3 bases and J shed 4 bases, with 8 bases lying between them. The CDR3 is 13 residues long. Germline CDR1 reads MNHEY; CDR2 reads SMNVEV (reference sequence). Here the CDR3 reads CASSFTGPDTQYF. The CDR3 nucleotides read TGTGCCAGCAGTTTTACAGGGCCAGATACGCAGTATTTT.